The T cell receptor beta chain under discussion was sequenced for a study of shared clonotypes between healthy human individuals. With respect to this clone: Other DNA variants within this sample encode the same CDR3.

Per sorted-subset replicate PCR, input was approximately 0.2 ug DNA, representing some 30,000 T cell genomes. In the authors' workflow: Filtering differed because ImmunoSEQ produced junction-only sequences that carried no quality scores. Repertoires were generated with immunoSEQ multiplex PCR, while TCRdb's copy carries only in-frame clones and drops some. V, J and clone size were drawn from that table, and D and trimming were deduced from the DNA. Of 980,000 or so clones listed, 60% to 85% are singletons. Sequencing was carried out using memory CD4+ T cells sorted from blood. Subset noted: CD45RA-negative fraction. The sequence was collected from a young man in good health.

The CDR3 protein is CASSQETGAYEQYF. The CDR3 bases are TGCGCCAGCAGCCAAGAGACAGGGGCCTACGAGCAGTACTTC. The chain joins TRBV4-3 to TRBJ2-7, with 8 nucleotides matching TRBD1. Germline lookup yields CDR1 LGHNA and CDR2 YSLEER. This CDR3 comprises 14 residues. The V segment lost 0 bases and the J segment 2 bases; nucleotides outside the gene matches: 0.